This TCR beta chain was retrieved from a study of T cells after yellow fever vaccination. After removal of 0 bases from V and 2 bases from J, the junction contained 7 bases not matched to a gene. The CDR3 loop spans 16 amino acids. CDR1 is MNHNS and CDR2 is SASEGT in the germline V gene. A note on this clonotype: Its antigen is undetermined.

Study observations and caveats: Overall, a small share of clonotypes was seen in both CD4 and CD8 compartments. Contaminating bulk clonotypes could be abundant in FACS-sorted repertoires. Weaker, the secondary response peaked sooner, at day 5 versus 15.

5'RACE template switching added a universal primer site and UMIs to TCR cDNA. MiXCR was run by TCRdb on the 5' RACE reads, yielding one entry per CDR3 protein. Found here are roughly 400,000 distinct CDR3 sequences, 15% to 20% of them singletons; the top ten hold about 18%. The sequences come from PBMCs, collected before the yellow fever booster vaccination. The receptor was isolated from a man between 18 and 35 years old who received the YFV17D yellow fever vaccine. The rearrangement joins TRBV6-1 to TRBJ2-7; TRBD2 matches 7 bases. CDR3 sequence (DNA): TGTGCCAGCAGTGAAGCGCAGTGGCGGGGGACCTACGAGCAGTACTTC. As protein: CASSEAQWRGTYEQYF.